This T cell receptor beta chain was retrieved from a study of vaccination effects on CD4 cells after COVID-19. The J segment lost 8 bases and the V segment lost 8 bases, leaving 6 bases of the junction unmatched. The CDR3 totals 14 residues. Germline assignment: CDR1 LNHDA and CDR2 SQIVND (reference sequence). Turning to this clone: Its antigen remains unknown.

Repertoires were generated with immunoSEQ multiplex PCR, while TCRdb's copy carries only in-frame clones and drops some. This sample carries some 60,000 clones, about 78% of them seen once, and the ten largest clones take approximately 4.5%. Having been cultured for less than 12 days, the cells underwent CD4+ T cell isolation. Two-dose vaccination with either BNT162b2 or mRNA-1273 was given to the participants. The clonotype comes from a human donor who received a COVID-19 vaccine. The source material was CD4+ T cells from PBMCs cultured without peptide, sampled after COVID-19 vaccination. The J gene is TRBJ1-6, the V gene TRBV19; TRBD1 matches 10 bases. The CDR3 DNA reads as TGTGCCAGTCGTTCGACAGGGGGCGATTCACCCCTCCACTTT. This sequence encodes CASRSTGGDSPLHF.